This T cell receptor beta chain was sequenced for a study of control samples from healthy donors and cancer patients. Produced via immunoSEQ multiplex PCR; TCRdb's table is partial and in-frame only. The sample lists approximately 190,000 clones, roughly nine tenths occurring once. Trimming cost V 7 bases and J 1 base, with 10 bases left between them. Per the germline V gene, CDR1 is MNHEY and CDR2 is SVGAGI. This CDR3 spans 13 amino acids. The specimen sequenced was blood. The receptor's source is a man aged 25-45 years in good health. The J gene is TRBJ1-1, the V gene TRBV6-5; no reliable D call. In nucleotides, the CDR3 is TGTGCCAGCACGAGGACGGGGAACACTGAAGCTTTCTTT. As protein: CASTRTGNTEAFF.